Each of the 18 T cell receptor beta chains below was sequenced from the same sample in a study of blood T cells in healthy people across ages. Through a sample-barcoded 5' primer and a J-beta primer mix, a second PCR was run for roughly 7 to 11 cycles. In TCRdb, the 5' RACE reads were re-called with MiXCR into one record per CDR3 protein. This sample yields fewer than 2,000,000 distinct CDR3 sequences, of which about 35% are seen a single time; about 10% belongs to the top ten. The specimen sequenced was blood. These receptor sequences come from a woman in her twenties or thirties in good health.

This chain links TRBV11-2 with TRBJ2-5; 9 bases map to TRBD2. The J call is in doubt because the DNA end fits TRBJ2-7 better. The CDR3 sequence is 15 residues long. Germline V gene sequence: CDR1 SGHAT, CDR2 FQNNGV. The CDR3 is CASSLGTSNIVEQYF. Written as DNA, the CDR3 is TGTGCCAGCAGCCTAGGGACTAGCAATATTGTCGAGCAGTACTTC.

This clonotype appeared a few times. This chain connects TRBV24-1 to TRBJ2-1; 10 nucleotides align to TRBD1. CDR3 length: 16 amino acids. The V segment lost 5 bases and the J segment 3 bases; nucleotides outside the gene matches: 6. Germline V gene sequence: CDR1 KGHDR, CDR2 SFDVKD. In DNA, the CDR3 is TGTGCCACCAGTGTCCGCGGGACAGGGGACTACAATGAGCAGTTCTTC. Protein: CATSVRGTGDYNEQFF.

The chain carries TRBV5-6 and TRBJ2-5, with D possibly matching TRBD2 (6 bases). Germline values: CDR1 SGHDT, CDR2 YYEEEE. This CDR3 spans 15 amino acids. The germline V and J ends were trimmed by 3 bases and 2 bases, with 14 bases remaining between them. The CDR3 nucleotides are TGTGCCAGCAGCTATCTGCCGGGACTGCAAGAGACCCAGTACTTC. Residues: CASSYLPGLQETQYF.

This clonotype was recorded at least ten times. This sequence joins TRBV20-1 and TRBJ2-3, with D unresolved. CDR3 length equals 11 residues. The germline V and J ends were trimmed by 1 base and 7 bases, with 6 bases remaining between them. Germline V lookup: CDR1 DFQATT, CDR2 SNEGSKA (reference sequence). The DNA of the CDR3 is TGCAGTGCTAGAGGCGGTAATACGCAGTATTTT. The encoded protein is CSARGGNTQYF.

This clonotype showed up many times. V and J are TRBV6-5 and TRBJ1-2; weak D call: TRBD1 (5 bases). Germline values: CDR1 MNHEY, CDR2 SVGAGI. This CDR3 is 14 amino acids long. Trimming removed 2 bases at V and 4 bases at J, with 11 bases between. The CDR3 coding sequence is TGTGCCAGCAGTTACGGGCAGGGCGGCTATGGCTACACCTTC. This translates into CASSYGQGGYGYTF.

V and J are TRBV7-2 and TRBJ2-1; perhaps D is TRBD1 or TRBD2 (6 bases each). V lost 3 bases and J lost 4, with 13 bases in between. CDR1 and CDR2 from the germline V gene are SGHTA and FQGNSA. The CDR3 is 15 amino acids. The CDR3 nucleotides are TGTGCCAGCAGCTTCTCTAGAGGGGGGTACAATGAGCAGTTCTTC. It codes for CASSFSRGGYNEQFF.

The rearrangement links TRBV4-1 to TRBJ1-2; tentative D call: TRBD1 (5 bases). The CDR3 has 14 residues. Trimming removed 1 base at V and 10 bases at J, with 16 bases between. CDR1 is MGHRA and CDR2 is YSYEKL in the germline V gene. CDR3: CASSQVGVEGVYTF. CDR3 DNA sequence: TGCGCCAGCAGCCAAGTGGGGGTAGAAGGGGTCTACACCTTC.

The chain has TRBV20-1 and TRBJ2-3; D gene ambiguous. This CDR3 spans 14 amino acids. Trimming shortened V by 0 bases and J by 2 bases, and 9 bases separated the two germline ends. Germline CDR1 reads DFQATT; CDR2 reads SNEGSKA (reference sequence). The CDR3 nucleotides read TGCAGTGCTAGAGATCCGTATCCCACAGATACGCAGTATTTT. Its translation: CSARDPYPTDTQYF.

J is TRBJ2-4 and V is TRBV28; 8 nucleotides match TRBD2. There are 14 residues in the CDR3. V trimming: 3 bases; J trimming: 8 bases; junction bases outside the gene matches: 6. CDR1 MDHEN and CDR2 SYDVKM come from the germline V gene. CDR3 coding DNA: TGTGCCAGCAGTTTTCGGGGGGGGATGGACATTCAGTACTTC. This encodes CASSFRGGMDIQYF.

The chain links TRBV10-3 to TRBJ2-1, with a tentative D call TRBD1 (5 bases). The germline CDR1 and CDR2 sequences are ENHRY and SYGVKD. Trimming removed 6 bases from V and 0 bases from J, with 15 bases in between. This CDR3 is 16 amino acids long. DNA of the CDR3: TGTGCCATCAGAAATGTAGGGGTTAGCTCCTACAATGAGCAGTTCTTC. This translates into CAIRNVGVSSYNEQFF.

The chain employs TRBV28 and TRBJ2-4, with 8 positions matching TRBD1. CDR1 is MDHEN, CDR2 SYDVKM, per germline. The CDR3 is 12 amino acids. J gave up 11 bases and V 6 bases, and 6 bases lay outside the gene matches. CDR3: CASSLQGAFQYF. The CDR3 DNA is TGTGCCAGCAGCCTGCAGGGGGCCTTTCAGTACTTC.

This clonotype was picked up a small number of times. V and J are TRBV4-1 and TRBJ2-3; D might be TRBD1 (5 bases). The CDR3 extends over 14 amino acids. The V end lost 1 base, the J end lost 6 bases, and 11 bases lay between the germline ends. Germline CDR1 is MGHRA and CDR2 is YSYEKL. The CDR3 loop reads CASSQGAGRDTQYF. In DNA, the CDR3 is TGCGCCAGCAGCCAAGGAGCAGGGCGGGATACGCAGTATTTT.

The chain employs TRBV3-1 and TRBJ1-5; 9 bases are a match to TRBD1. The CDR3 is 16 residues long. The germline gives CDR1 LGHDT, CDR2 YNNKEL (reference sequence). Germline trimming cut 2 bases from V and 0 bases from J; bases unmatched to any gene: 2. The CDR3 loop reads CASSQPDRGSNQPQHF. CDR3 in DNA: TGTGCCAGCAGCCAACCGGACAGGGGTAGCAATCAGCCCCAGCATTTT.

This clonotype was detected only a few times. V usage is TRBV18 and J usage is TRBJ2-3; D is unresolved. The CDR3 contains 16 residues. V dropped 0 bases and J dropped 0 bases, with 10 bases sitting between them. CDR1 and CDR2 (germline): KGHSH, LQKENI. CDR3 coding DNA: TGTGCCAGCTCACCACCAGAACGGCCAAGCACAGATACGCAGTATTTT. This gives the protein CASSPPERPSTDTQYF.

The V and J genes are TRBV27 and TRBJ2-1, with TRBD2 matching over 13 bases. Germline CDR1 is MNHEY and CDR2 is SMNVEV (reference sequence). The length of the CDR3 is 19 residues. The J segment lost 0 bases and the V segment lost 0 bases, leaving 5 bases of the junction unmatched. The CDR3 nucleotides read TGTGCCAGCAGTTTATCGGGGACTAGCGGGATTAGCTCCTACAATGAGCAGTTCTTC. It translates to CASSLSGTSGISSYNEQFF.

This clonotype was detected a few times. The chain uses TRBV7-8 and TRBJ2-5; D unresolved. The germline V gene encodes CDR1 SGHVS and CDR2 FQNEAQ. The CDR3 spans 16 residues. V was clipped by 4 bases and J by 2 bases, with 17 bases between them. CDR3 nucleotides: TGTGCCAGCAGCTCTCCCTTCATGTATACTCAAGAGACCCAGTACTTC. It yields the protein CASSSPFMYTQETQYF.

The chain recombines TRBV20-1 with TRBJ1-2; tentatively, D is TRBD1 (5 bases). Germline CDR1 is DFQATT and CDR2 is SNEGSKA (reference sequence). The CDR3 covers 12 residues. Between the trimmed V and J ends, which lost 4 bases and 3 bases, there was a span of 9 bases. CDR3 in amino acids: CSANRGDYGYTF. CDR3 in DNA: TGCAGTGCTAACCGGGGGGACTATGGCTACACCTTC.

This clonotype has more than one count but fewer than ten. The chain links TRBV5-5 to TRBJ2-7; D perhaps matches TRBD1 (7 bases). CDR3 size: 15 residues. Trimming shortened V by 0 bases and J by 4 bases, and 14 bases separated the two germline ends. CDR1 is SGHKS and CDR2 is YYEKEE in the germline V gene (reference sequence). The DNA for the CDR3 is TGTGCCAGCAGCTTGGAGGCAGGGGGGTTATACGAGCAGTACTTC. Its protein is CASSLEAGGLYEQYF. Together with reference TRBV5-5 and TRBJ2-7, the CDR3 gives the full variable domain: DAGVTQSPTHLIKTRGQQVTLRCSPISGHKSVSWYQQVLGQGPQFIFQYYEKEERGRGNFPDRFSARQFPNYSSELNVNALLLGDSALYLCASSLEAGGLYEQYFGPGTRLTVT.